These T cell receptor beta chains were read from a single sample in a study of T cell repertoires in cytomegalovirus infection. TCRdb processed the reads anew with MiXCR; each CDR3 protein has one entry. The table records around 570,000 distinct CDR3 sequences, about 40% of them present only once. These receptors are not linked to any known antigen. The starting material was cultured PBMCs, obtained from culture after CMV antigen stimulation. The source is a human donor in good health (CMV status not recorded). Some clones in this sample may be carry-over from other donors' samples. CDR3s leave out the opening cysteine and the closing phenylalanine or tryptophan.

j_call v_call cdr3_aa
TRBJ2-7 TRBV7-8 ASSSPGELASYEQY
TRBJ1-5 TRBV7-2 ASSLSRTRNQPQH
TRBJ1-1 TRBV12-3/TRBV12-4 ASSLLQGPEAF
TRBJ2-3 TRBV10-3 AINADWDDTQY
TRBJ2-7 TRBV5-1 ASSIPPGQVSEQY
TRBJ1-4 TRBV7-2 ASSPSAGVATNEKLF
TRBJ2-1 TRBV29-1 SGLTRTSGSISYNEQF
TRBJ2-7 TRBV6-2/TRBV6-3 ASSNTGPSYEQY
TRBJ2-1 TRBV2 ASSEWWASGGEFNEQF
TRBJ2-5 TRBV7-2 ASRPQGGGEETQY
TRBJ1-1 TRBV19 ASMRNSMNTEAF
TRBJ2-2 TRBV19 ASSTSGRGGTGELF
TRBJ2-2 TRBV7-6 ASSLEGAGTGELF
TRBJ2-1 TRBV7-2 ASSLLVAGNEQF
TRBJ2-7 TRBV15 ATSGGVGPYEQY
TRBJ2-3 TRBV7-2 ASSPLGGGPTDTQY
TRBJ2-3 TRBV20-1 SARDGAGKGDTQY
TRBJ1-1 TRBV7-8 ASSQGPGAGAF
TRBJ1-3 TRBV7-9 ASSKRGDRETAGNTIY
TRBJ2-3 TRBV7-9 ASSFSRADTQY